The next 22 T cell receptor beta chains were all read from a single sample in a study of T cell responses to AZD1222 COVID-19 vaccine. The method was immunoSEQ multiplex PCR; TCRdb's version includes in-frame clones alone and lacks a portion of them. This sample has over 150,000 clones, with 75% to 90% found just once. The material was peripheral blood, obtained on day 0 of AZD1222 vaccination. All receptors come from an adult in good health.

This chain joins TRBV12-3 or TRBV12-4 and TRBJ2-2; unclear D gene. V dropped 5 bases and J dropped 3 bases, with 7 bases sitting between them. The CDR3 is made up of 13 amino acids. In DNA, the CDR3 is TGTGCCAGCAGTCAACGTTACACCGGGGAGCTGTTTTTT. This sequence encodes CASSQRYTGELFF.

CDR3: CASSLIGTSYEQYV. CDR3 bases: TGTGCCAGCAGCTTAATTGGGACAAGCTACGAGCAGTACGTC. The chain carries TRBV7-2 and TRBJ2-7; maybe TRBD1 (6 bases). Germline V gene lookup returns CDR1 SGHTA and CDR2 FQGNSA. This CDR3 is 14 amino acids long. V gave up 2 bases and J gave up 3 bases, with 11 bases separating them.

The rearrangement uses TRBV5-1 and TRBJ2-2; D unresolved. Trimming left V 2 bases short and J 0 bases short, with 8 bases between. This CDR3 has 15 residues. CDR1 and CDR2 (germline): SGHRS, YFSETQ. CDR3 sequence reads: CASSFFLSNTGELFF. The DNA for the CDR3 is TGCGCCAGCAGCTTCTTCTTATCGAACACCGGGGAGCTGTTTTTT.

The J gene is TRBJ1-2, the V gene TRBV7-9, with no clear D. Trimming left V 5 bases short and J 8 bases short, with 9 bases between. In germline, CDR1 is SEHNR, CDR2 FQNEAQ (reference sequence). The CDR3 totals 11 residues. CDR3 sequence reads: CASSPNGGYTF. For the CDR3, the DNA is TGTGCCAGCAGCCCGAACGGGGGCTACACCTTC. Drawing the rest from reference TRBV7-9 and TRBJ1-2, the complete variable domain is DTGVSQNPRHKITKRGQNVTFRCDPISEHNRLYWYRQTLGQGPEFLTYFQNEAQLEKSRLLSDRFSAERPKGSFSTLEIQRTEQGDSAMYLCASSPNGGYTFGSGTRLTVV.

The CDR3 DNA sequence: TGTGCCAGCAGTTACCCCCGACTAGCGGGGAACAATGAGCAGTTCTTC. Its translation is CASSYPRLAGNNEQFF. This rearrangement joins TRBV6-2 or TRBV6-3 to TRBJ2-1; 11 nucleotides match TRBD2. In germline, CDR1 is MNHEY, CDR2 SVGEGT. The CDR3 is 16 amino acids. J gave up 5 bases and V 2 bases, and 5 bases lay outside the gene matches.

As to this clone: Its ends do not fully match the called genes, so a read error is possible. The chain links TRBV10-3 to TRBJ2-5; 10 bases match TRBD2. This CDR3 contains 12 residues. Germline loops: CDR1 ENHRY, CDR2 SYGVKD. The CDR3 sequence: CAISDGVAGGHF. The CDR3 DNA is TGTGCCATCAGTGATGGCGTAGCGGGGGGCCACTTC.

This clone appeared once. CDR3 coding DNA: TGTGCCAGCACCTTACGTGGACAAACGTACCTTTACGAGCAGTACTTC. Its translation: CASTLRGQTYLYEQYF. The rearrangement uses TRBV5-6 and TRBJ2-7; possibly TRBD1 for D (5 bases). Looked up from germline, CDR1 is SGHDT and CDR2 is YYEEEE. V lost 6 bases and J lost 4, with 23 bases in between. The CDR3 is 16 residues long.

This clone was counted a few times. This chain uses TRBV27 with TRBJ1-5, with a weak D call TRBD1 (5 bases). Trimming took 3 bases from V and 1 from J, leaving 13 bases between them. Germline loops: CDR1 MNHEY, CDR2 SMNVEV (reference sequence). This CDR3 has 16 amino acids. The CDR3 DNA sequence: TGTGCCAGCAGTTTCTCAGGGTTGGGGAGCAATCAGCCCCAGCATTTT. Protein sequence: CASSFSGLGSNQPQHF.

The V gene is TRBV6-6, the J gene TRBJ2-7, with a possible D match to TRBD1 (6 bases). Per the germline V gene, CDR1 is MNHNY and CDR2 is SVGAGI (reference sequence). The CDR3 contains 13 residues. Trimming removed 8 bases from V and 0 bases from J, with 11 bases in between. The CDR3 DNA sequence: TGTGCCAGCGGGACACCTAGCTCCTACGAGCAGTACTTC. It is translated as CASGTPSSYEQYF.

The rearrangement links TRBV27 to TRBJ2-1; D uncertain. V was shortened by 3 bases and J by 7 bases, with 19 bases between the two germline ends. Germline V lookup: CDR1 MNHEY, CDR2 SMNVEV (reference sequence). This CDR3 spans 16 amino acids. The CDR3 protein is CASSFRQYQTRNEQFF. CDR3 nucleotides: TGTGCCAGCAGTTTTCGGCAGTACCAAACACGGAATGAGCAGTTCTTC.

The V call is TRBV15, the J call TRBJ1-2, with 10 bases lining up with TRBD1. The CDR3 spans 15 residues. Germline lookup yields CDR1 LNHNV and CDR2 YYDKDF (reference sequence). J gave up 8 bases and V 1 base, and 7 bases lay outside the gene matches. CDR3 nucleotides: TGTGCCACCAGCAGAGGGGACAGGGGATCGGAAGGCTACACCTTC. Translating it yields CATSRGDRGSEGYTF.

The chain has TRBV5-8 and TRBJ2-2; D remains unclear. This CDR3 is built from 14 residues. V lost 0 bases and J lost 4, with 7 bases in between. The germline CDR1 and CDR2 sequences are SGHTS and YDEGEE. The CDR3 reads CASSLDWTTGELFF. In DNA form, the CDR3 reads TGTGCCAGCAGCTTGGACTGGACCACCGGGGAGCTGTTTTTT.

The genes are TRBV9 and TRBJ2-3; 8 nucleotides align to TRBD2. CDR3 length: 16 amino acids. Germline CDR1 reads SGDLS; CDR2 reads YYNGEE. V lost 4 bases, J lost 7 bases, and 14 bases stayed unmatched. The CDR3 coding sequence is TGTGCCAGCAGCCCCCGCCCCGGGGGGGCCAGGCATACGCAGTATTTT. This sequence encodes CASSPRPGGARHTQYF.

The genes are TRBV16 and TRBJ1-1; D remains unclear. The ends were cut back, 0 bases at V and 3 bases at J, with 11 bases in the middle. The V gene's germline CDR1 is KGHSY and CDR2 FQNENV. The CDR3 covers 15 residues. The DNA of the CDR3 is TGTGCCAGCAGCCAATCGGGCCGGAGGGACACTGAAGCTTTCTTT. Translation gives CASSQSGRRDTEAFF.

This rearrangement joins TRBV4-1 to TRBJ1-1; perhaps TRBD1 as D (6 bases). V dropped 0 bases and J dropped 10 bases, with 18 bases sitting between them. The germline CDR1 and CDR2 sequences are MGHRA and YSYEKL. The CDR3 covers 15 residues. The CDR3 DNA reads TGCGCCAGCAGCCAAGATGGCGGGCAGGGGTTGCCAGCTTTCTTT. This translates into CASSQDGGQGLPAFF.

This clone was seen once. The chain is built from TRBV5-5 and TRBJ1-6, with 9 bases that match TRBD1. Trimming took 2 bases from V and 7 from J; bases not matched to a gene: 4. The germline gives CDR1 SGHKS, CDR2 YYEKEE (reference sequence). The CDR3 covers 15 residues. CDR3 coding DNA: TGTGCCAGCAGCTTCATAACAGGGGGCAATTCACCCCTCCACTTT. It encodes CASSFITGGNSPLHF.

This sequence joins TRBV5-5 and TRBJ2-2; no definite D call. Trimming pared 4 bases from V and 7 bases from J, leaving 17 bases between. Germline V lookup: CDR1 SGHKS, CDR2 YYEKEE (reference sequence). The CDR3 is 15 amino acids. The CDR3 here is CASSPMDLFFGELFF. CDR3 nucleotides: TGTGCCAGCAGCCCTATGGACCTCTTTTTCGGGGAGCTGTTTTTT.

CDR3 nucleotides: TGCGCCAGCACCGGGGACGGGGATACGCAGTATTTT. It specifies CASTGDGDTQYF. The chain employs TRBV10-2 and TRBJ2-3; D is tentatively TRBD1 or TRBD2 (5 bases each). This CDR3 is 12 amino acids long. The V end lost 7 bases, the J end lost 6 bases, and 11 bases lay between the germline ends. CDR1 and CDR2 (germline): WSHSY, SAAADI.

This chain links TRBV6-2 or TRBV6-3 with TRBJ1-1, with 8 bases that match TRBD1. CDR1 MNHEY and CDR2 SVGEGT come from the germline V gene. J gave up 2 bases and V 2 bases, and 4 bases lay outside the gene matches. The CDR3 contains 15 residues. CDR3 residues: CASSYRTGSNTEAFF. CDR3 nucleotides: TGTGCCAGCAGTTACCGGACAGGGAGCAACACTGAAGCTTTCTTT.

The chain has TRBV9 and TRBJ2-5, with D uncertain. The length of the CDR3 is 14 residues. V lost 0 bases, J lost 5 bases, and 11 bases lay in between. Germline CDR1 SGDLS, CDR2 YYNGEE. The CDR3 protein is CASSVGVGSETQYF. The CDR3 DNA reads TGTGCCAGCAGCGTAGGGGTCGGTAGTGAGACCCAGTACTTC. Variable domain in full (rest from reference TRBV9 and TRBJ2-5): DSGVTQTPKHLITATGQRVTLRCSPRSGDLSVYWYQQSLDQGLQFLIQYYNGEERAKGNILERFSAQQFPDLHSELNLSSLELGDSALYFCASSVGVGSETQYFGPGTRLLVL.

The rearrangement uses TRBV9 and TRBJ2-1; 9 positions match TRBD2. This CDR3 is built from 15 residues. The germline gives CDR1 SGDLS, CDR2 YYNGEE. J gave up 2 bases and V 3 bases, and 3 bases lay outside the gene matches. CDR3 sequence reads: CASSGLAVPYNEQFF. CDR3 bases: TGTGCCAGCAGCGGACTAGCGGTACCCTACAATGAGCAGTTCTTC.

This clone was observed a few times. The chain employs TRBV29-1 and TRBJ1-2; 10 nucleotides match TRBD1. In germline, CDR1 is SQVTM, CDR2 ANQGSEA. Losses at the gene ends were 4 bases for V and 2 bases for J; bases not matched to a gene: 10. The CDR3 totals 16 residues. In nucleotides, the CDR3 is TGCAGCGTTGGAGGGGGACAGGGGCCGCTCAACTATGGCTACACCTTC. The encoded protein is CSVGGGQGPLNYGYTF.